A selection of T cell receptor beta chains follows, all from one sample in a study of blood T cells in healthy people across ages. MiXCR, run by TCRdb on the 5' RACE reads, gives a single entry per CDR3 protein. The data contain about 2 million distinct CDR3 sequences, around half of them singletons. The sequenced material came from blood. The receptors originated from a woman between 40 and 50 years old in good health. CDR3s leave out the opening cysteine and the closing phenylalanine or tryptophan. Fields, in order: CDR3 protein, V gene, J gene, CDR3 length.

SARDASSGYYNEQF	TRBV20-1	TRBJ2-1	14
SVEGRPAGGYNEQF	TRBV29-1	TRBJ2-1	14
ASGYAGLPYSYEQY	TRBV6-2/TRBV6-3	TRBJ2-7	14
ASSQPRGATEAF	TRBV5-1	TRBJ1-1	12
ASRGTGLAYNEQF	TRBV6-5	TRBJ2-1	13
ASTMGFGTDTQY	TRBV27	TRBJ2-3	12
AISAGGGTQETQY	TRBV10-3	TRBJ2-5	13
ASRKTSEGRSVTQY	TRBV3-1	TRBJ2-5	14
ASSKQVAGGLAKNIQY	TRBV6-2/TRBV6-3	TRBJ2-4	16
RVGGYRTEAF	TRBV20-1	TRBJ1-1	10
ASSQVGADTQY	TRBV4-3	TRBJ2-3	11
ASSYGAAQPQH	TRBV6-5	TRBJ1-5	11
ASSFRGAESGYT	TRBV27	TRBJ1-2	12
ASSLALAGKANGYT	TRBV7-2	TRBJ1-2	14
ASSLLVWETQY	TRBV7-2	TRBJ2-5	11
ASSYVNIQY	TRBV6-2/TRBV6-3	TRBJ2-4	9
ASSNSGGSTDTQY	TRBV6-5	TRBJ2-3	13
ASSLGTGINGYT	TRBV11-2	TRBJ1-2	12
ASRESGTGANVLT	TRBV6-2/TRBV6-3	TRBJ2-6	13
ATDPGDRKGQPQH	TRBV6-1	TRBJ1-5	13
ASSLGEGTADTQY	TRBV7-7	TRBJ2-3	13
ASSYAGVQETQY	TRBV6-5	TRBJ2-5	12
ASSHKLAGVNEQF	TRBV4-3	TRBJ2-1	13
ASSLGHGVYNEQF	TRBV7-2	TRBJ2-1	13
ATWGTGGLAGNNEQF	TRBV7-2	TRBJ2-1	15
ASSFLGLAGSTDTQY	TRBV27	TRBJ2-3	15
ASEPGQLQETQY	TRBV5-1	TRBJ2-5	12
ATSEGTQEQY	TRBV24-1	TRBJ2-4	10
ASSSKVGQIFNEQF	TRBV7-2	TRBJ2-1	14
ATSTYREGGELF	TRBV15	TRBJ2-2	12
SARDRLAGGRETQY	TRBV20-1	TRBJ2-5	14
ASSLDLVGQGARETQY	TRBV11-2	TRBJ2-5	16
TSSLAGRAGYGYT	TRBV7-2	TRBJ1-2	13
ATSDSGPPQETQY	TRBV24-1	TRBJ2-5	13
ASSRGQGAGVRQPQH	TRBV28	TRBJ1-5	15
ASSLTGTAF	TRBV12-3/TRBV12-4	TRBJ1-1	9
ASALTVNTEAF	TRBV12-3/TRBV12-4	TRBJ1-1	11
ASSISGTDQPQH	TRBV7-2	TRBJ1-5	12
SARDWGGTDTQY	TRBV20-1	TRBJ2-3	12
ASSLPGRVDYEQY	TRBV7-2	TRBJ2-7	13
ASRAGTQLYNEQY	TRBV5-1	TRBJ2-5	13
ASRAGGTEAF	TRBV28	TRBJ1-1	10
ASSQGSDSYT	TRBV3-1	TRBJ1-2	10
ASSHPGRPYEQY	TRBV16	TRBJ2-7	12
ASSLSRGFDEQY	TRBV11-2	TRBJ2-7	12
ATSDNEGERHDTDTQY	TRBV24-1	TRBJ2-3	16
ASLTPGREETQY	TRBV3-1	TRBJ2-5	12
SARATGTETQY	TRBV20-1	NA	11
AISVLGETQY	TRBV10-3	TRBJ2-5	10
ACSLGYEQY	TRBV28	TRBJ2-7	9
ASSTSTSGRRETQY	TRBV12-3/TRBV12-4	TRBJ2-5	14
ASSQGTITDTQY	TRBV4-3	TRBJ2-3	12
ASSLHDRNDGYT	TRBV4-2	TRBJ1-2	12
ASSARGTGWKETQY	TRBV12-3/TRBV12-4	TRBJ2-5	14
ASSPTDRGGNTIY	TRBV7-2	TRBJ1-3	13